This T cell receptor (beta chain) was obtained from a study of blood T cell repertoires in COVID-19. In the authors' methods: Counts of nucleated cells, estimated from reference gene primer amplification, were obtained. Produced via immunoSEQ multiplex PCR; TCRdb's table is partial and in-frame only. V, J and clone size are those of that table, while D and trimming were read from the DNA. Among about 170,000 clones listed, about 85% were seen once. Germline CDR1 MNHEY, CDR2 SVGAGI. Trimming removed 8 bases from V and 3 bases from J, with 8 bases in between. The CDR3 consists of 11 residues. V usage is TRBV6-5 and J usage is TRBJ2-7, with D uncertain. The clonotype comes from a man aged 55 to 70 who had recovered from COVID-19. Material: peripheral blood. Written as DNA, the CDR3 is TGTGCCAGCGAACAGAACTACGAGCAGTACTTC. It specifies CASEQNYEQYF.